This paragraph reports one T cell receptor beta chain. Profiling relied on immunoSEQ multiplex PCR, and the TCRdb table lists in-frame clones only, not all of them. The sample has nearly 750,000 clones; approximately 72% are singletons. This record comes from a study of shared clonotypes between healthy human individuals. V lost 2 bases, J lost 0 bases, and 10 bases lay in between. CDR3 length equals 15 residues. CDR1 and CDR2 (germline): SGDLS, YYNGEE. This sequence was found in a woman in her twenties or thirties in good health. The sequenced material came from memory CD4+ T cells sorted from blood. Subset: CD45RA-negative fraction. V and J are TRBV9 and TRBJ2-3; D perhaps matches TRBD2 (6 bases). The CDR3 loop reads CASSVGGASTDTQYF. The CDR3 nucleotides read TGTGCCAGCAGCGTCGGAGGGGCAAGCACAGATACGCAGTATTTT. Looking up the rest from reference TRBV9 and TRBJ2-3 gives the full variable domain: DSGVTQTPKHLITATGQRVTLRCSPRSGDLSVYWYQQSLDQGLQFLIQYYNGEERAKGNILERFSAQQFPDLHSELNLSSLELGDSALYFCASSVGGASTDTQYFGPGTRLTVL.